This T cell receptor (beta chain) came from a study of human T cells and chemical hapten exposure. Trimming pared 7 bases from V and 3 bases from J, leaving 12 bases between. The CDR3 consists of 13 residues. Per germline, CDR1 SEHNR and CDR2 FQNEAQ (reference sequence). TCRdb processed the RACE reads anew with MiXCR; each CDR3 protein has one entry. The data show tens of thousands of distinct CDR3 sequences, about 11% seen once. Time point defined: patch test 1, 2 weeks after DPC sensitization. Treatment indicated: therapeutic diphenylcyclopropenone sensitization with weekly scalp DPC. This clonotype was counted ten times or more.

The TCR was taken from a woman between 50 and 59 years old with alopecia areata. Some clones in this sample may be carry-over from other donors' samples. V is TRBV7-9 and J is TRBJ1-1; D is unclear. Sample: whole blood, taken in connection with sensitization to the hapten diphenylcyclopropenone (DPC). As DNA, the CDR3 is TGTGCCAGCACCCAACAACTGTACACTGAAGCTTTCTTT. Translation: CASTQQLYTEAFF.